This is a list of T cell receptor beta chains from one sample in a study of T cell responses to AZD1222 COVID-19 vaccine. Sequencing used immunoSEQ multiplex PCR; TCRdb keeps in-frame clones, though not all of them. The sample has about 150,000 clones; 85% to 95% are singletons. Sequencing was performed on peripheral blood, taken on day 0 of AZD1222 vaccination. Receptors originate from an adult in good health. Both conserved end residues are part of each CDR3. The D gene is left open where the match is weak. Size tells how often a clone was seen (once, few, many) or the class of an expanded clone, and some rows leave it out.

v_gene	j_gene	d_gene	abundance	CDR3aa	CDR3nt
TRBV28	TRBJ2-2	TRBD2	-	CASSRAGGRNGELFF	TGTGCCAGCAGTCGGGCGGGAGGGCGGAACGGGGAGCTGTTTTTT
TRBV28	TRBJ2-6	-	-	CASSLSRGVGANVLTF	TGTGCCAGCAGTTTATCTCGCGGAGTGGGGGCCAACGTCCTGACTTTC
TRBV5-6	TRBJ2-1	-	once	CASSFSTGSSYNEQFF	TGTGCCAGCAGCTTCTCCACAGGGAGCTCCTACAATGAGCAGTTCTTC
TRBV3-1/TRBV3-2	TRBJ1-1	-	-	CASSQSRESTEAFF	TGTGCCAGCAGCCAATCAAGGGAAAGCACTGAAGCTTTCTTT
TRBV5-6	TRBJ2-3	TRBD1	-	CASSNRGQADRYTDTQYF	TGTGCCAGCAGCAACCGAGGACAGGCCGATCGCTACACAGATACGCAGTATTTT
TRBV19	TRBJ1-2	TRBD1	-	CASRPGQGAFGYTF	TGTGCCAGTCGGCCCGGACAGGGGGCGTTCGGCTACACCTTC
TRBV6-5	TRBJ2-7	-	-	CASRGAAGYEQYF	TGTGCCAGTAGGGGGGCGGCAGGCTACGAGCAGTACTTC
TRBV4-1	TRBJ1-6	TRBD1	-	CASSQVTGGYNSPLHF	TGCGCCAGCAGCCAAGTTACAGGGGGCTATAATTCACCCCTCCACTTT
TRBV10-2	TRBJ2-1	TRBD2	-	CASSGRASGRHEQFF	TGCGCCAGCAGTGGAAGGGCTAGCGGGAGACATGAGCAGTTCTTC
TRBV21-1	TRBJ1-5	-	-	CASSPRRGNQPQHF	TGTGCCAGCAGCCCCCGGAGGGGTAATCAGCCCCAGCATTTT
TRBV4-1	TRBJ1-6	-	-	CASSQGERPPLHF	TGCGCCAGCAGCCAGGGGGAAAGGCCACCCCTCCACTTT
TRBV7-9	TRBJ1-5	TRBD1	-	CASSLGTGGSQPQHF	TGTGCCAGCAGCTTAGGCACAGGGGGCAGTCAGCCCCAGCATTTT
TRBV19	TRBJ2-2	TRBD1	-	CASSPTGSNTGELFF	TGTGCCAGTAGTCCGACAGGGTCGAACACCGGGGAGCTGTTTTTT
TRBV27	TRBJ2-1	TRBD2	-	CASMYPLSKQGTSGGKPYNEQFF	TGTGCCAGCATGTACCCCCTCTCGAAACAAGGGACTAGCGGGGGGAAGCCATACAATGAGCAGTTCTTC
TRBV7-2	TRBJ1-2	-	-	CASSNGQEYGYTF	TGTGCCAGCAGCAACGGACAAGAATATGGCTACACCTTC
TRBV10-3	TRBJ2-1	TRBD2	-	CAISRTSAEPYNEQFF	TGTGCCATCAGTCGGACTAGCGCAGAACCCTACAATGAGCAGTTCTTC
TRBV27	TRBJ1-1	-	once	CASKTGGTEAFF	TGTGCCAGCAAGACTGGGGGCACTGAAGCTTTCTTT
TRBV5-1	TRBJ2-5	-	-	CASSLGRLQETQYF	TGCGCCAGCAGCTTGGGACGTCTCCAAGAGACCCAGTACTTC
TRBV5-4	TRBJ2-7	TRBD2	-	CASSSKREGYEQYF	TGTGCCAGCAGCTCAAAGCGGGAGGGCTACGAGCAGTACTTC
TRBV27	TRBJ2-7	TRBD2	-	CASSFSRLAGVLHEQYF	TGTGCCAGCAGTTTTTCTAGACTAGCGGGAGTTCTCCACGAGCAGTACTTC
TRBV15	TRBJ1-5	TRBD1	-	CATGDRLGQPQHF	TGTGCCACCGGGGACAGGCTGGGTCAGCCCCAGCATTTT
TRBV2	TRBJ2-7	-	-	CASSDDSRPREQYF	TGTGCCAGCAGTGACGACAGCCGCCCCAGGGAGCAGTACTTC
TRBV19	TRBJ2-1	-	-	CASSMRGRGLSYNEQFF	TGTGCCAGTAGTATGAGGGGGCGGGGGTTATCCTACAATGAGCAGTTCTTC
TRBV20-1	TRBJ2-1	TRBD2	-	CSATLAAEQFF	TGCAGTGCAACCCTAGCGGCCGAGCAGTTCTTC
TRBV14	TRBJ2-1	-	-	CASSQTGLGQFF	TGTGCCAGCAGCCAAACTGGGTTAGGGCAGTTCTTC
TRBV28	TRBJ2-1	TRBD2	once	CASSSSLAGFVYNEQFF	TGTGCCAGCAGTTCGTCCCTAGCGGGATTCGTGTACAATGAGCAGTTCTTC
TRBV28	TRBJ1-5	-	-	CASSFSRKNQPQHF	TGTGCCAGCAGTTTTTCCCGCAAAAATCAGCCCCAGCATTTT
TRBV21-1	TRBJ2-7	-	-	CASTRGPGTSAPYEQYF	TGTGCCAGCACCAGGGGGCCCGGGACTAGCGCACCCTACGAGCAGTACTTC
TRBV28	TRBJ2-7	-	-	CASGYLTYEQYF	TGTGCCAGCGGGTATCTAACCTACGAGCAGTACTTC
TRBV5-1	TRBJ2-1	TRBD2	-	CASSLTSGGPLYNEQFF	TGCGCCAGCAGCTTGACTAGCGGGGGACCCTTATACAATGAGCAGTTCTTC
TRBV5-4	TRBJ2-2	TRBD1	once	CASSVGRDRDTGELFF	TGTGCCAGCAGCGTCGGGCGGGACAGGGACACCGGGGAGCTGTTTTTT
TRBV9	TRBJ1-2	-	once	CASSQTLGRGYTF	TGTGCCAGCAGCCAGACCCTAGGGAGGGGCTACACCTTC
TRBV4-1	TRBJ1-4	-	-	CASSLMTEKLFF	TGCGCCAGCAGCCTAATGACGGAAAAACTGTTTTTT
TRBV7-9	TRBJ1-2	-	-	CASSLEGSGYTF	TGTGCCAGCAGCTTAGAGGGCTCTGGCTACACCTTC
TRBV7-2	TRBJ2-7	-	-	CASSASVTYEQYF	TGTGCCAGCAGCGCTAGCGTGACCTACGAGCAGTACTTC
TRBV19	TRBJ2-1	-	-	CASSIPTRLEEQFF	TGTGCCAGTAGTATACCGACACGACTAGAGGAGCAGTTCTTC
TRBV5-1	TRBJ2-2	-	-	CASSFRPYTGELFF	TGCGCCAGCAGCTTTCGACCGTACACCGGGGAGCTGTTTTTT
TRBV18	TRBJ1-2	-	-	CASSQTGSQGYGYTF	TGTGCCAGCTCACAAACAGGCTCCCAGGGCTATGGCTACACCTTC
TRBV19	TRBJ1-1	TRBD1	-	CASSIDRQGLPNTEAFF	TGTGCCAGTAGTATAGACCGACAGGGGTTACCGAACACTGAAGCTTTCTTT
TRBV28	TRBJ1-5	-	-	CASSGQSLNQPQHF	TGTGCCAGCAGTGGACAGAGCCTTAATCAGCCCCAGCATTTT
TRBV10-2	TRBJ2-1	TRBD2	-	CASRIRLAGDSNEQFF	TGCGCCAGCAGAATTCGACTAGCGGGAGATTCCAATGAGCAGTTCTTC
TRBV12-3/TRBV12-4	TRBJ1-2	-	-	CASSLIDPGYTF	TGTGCCAGCAGTTTAATAGATCCCGGCTACACCTTC
TRBV3-1/TRBV3-2	TRBJ2-7	TRBD2	-	CASSQDAAGVYEQYF	TGTGCCAGCAGCCAAGATGCAGCGGGAGTCTACGAGCAGTACTTC
TRBV19	TRBJ2-1	-	-	CASSLHYNEQFF	TGTGCCAGTAGTTTACACTACAATGAGCAGTTCTTC
TRBV9	TRBJ1-4	-	-	CASSVVKPSTATNEKLFF	TGTGCCAGCAGCGTAGTCAAACCCAGCACAGCAACTAATGAAAAACTGTTTTTT
TRBV3-1/TRBV3-2	TRBJ2-3	TRBD2	-	CASSPFLAGVGDTQYF	TGTGCCAGCAGCCCCTTTCTAGCGGGAGTGGGAGATACGCAGTATTTT
TRBV19	TRBJ1-3	-	-	CASSARDGHSGNTIYF	TGTGCCAGTAGTGCTCGGGACGGCCACTCTGGAAACACCATATATTTT
TRBV19	TRBJ2-7	-	few	CASGPGTYEQYF	TGTGCCAGTGGTCCCGGGACATACGAGCAGTACTTC
TRBV3-1/TRBV3-2	TRBJ1-2	-	few	CASSQGNYGYTF	TGTGCCAGCAGCCAGGGGAACTATGGCTACACCTTC
TRBV19	TRBJ1-1	TRBD1	-	CASSPWTGEAFF	TGTGCCAGTAGTCCTTGGACAGGCGAAGCTTTCTTT